Listed below are T cell receptor beta chains from one sample, sequenced in a study of T cells after yellow fever vaccination. MiXCR, run by TCRdb on the 5' RACE reads, gives a single entry per CDR3 protein. Of roughly 150,000 distinct CDR3 sequences listed, about 7% are singletons. The specimen comprised CD4+ T cells sorted from PBMCs, sampled about 5 days after the first yellow fever vaccination. Source of these receptors: a man between 18 and 35 years old who received the YFV17D yellow fever vaccine. CDR3s include the opening cysteine and the closing phenylalanine or tryptophan. D genes are given only for firm matches. Rows may omit the clone size; those that give it use once, few, many or a size class.

size: many; V: TRBV6-2/TRBV6-3; D: .; J: TRBJ2-3; CDR3: CASVYMDTQYF; DNA: TGTGCCAGCGTCTACATGGATACGCAGTATTTT
size: few; V: TRBV19; D: TRBD1; J: TRBJ2-1; CDR3: CASSLDRPNEQFF; DNA: TGTGCCAGTAGTCTGGACAGGCCCAATGAGCAGTTCTTC
size: few; V: TRBV9; D: TRBD1; J: TRBJ2-5; CDR3: CASSGPNRGVETQYF; DNA: TGTGCCAGCAGTGGTCCCAACAGGGGGGTAGAGACCCAGTACTTC
size: few; V: TRBV6-1; D: TRBD2; J: TRBJ2-3; CDR3: CASSELAGGTQYF; DNA: TGTGCCAGCAGTGAACTAGCGGGAGGTACGCAGTATTTT
size: many; V: TRBV18; D: .; J: TRBJ1-1; CDR3: CASSPPSGARPNTEAFF; DNA: TGTGCCAGCTCACCACCCTCAGGGGCCCGGCCGAACACTGAAGCTTTCTTT
size: many; V: TRBV4-1; D: .; J: TRBJ2-7; CDR3: CASSQDSGLPYEQYF; DNA: TGCGCCAGCAGCCAAGACTCGGGTCTTCCCTACGAGCAGTACTTC
size: .; V: TRBV20-1; D: .; J: TRBJ1-1; CDR3: CSARGGFFGLSEAFF; DNA: TGCAGTGCTAGAGGCGGTTTCTTTGGATTATCTGAAGCTTTCTTT
size: few; V: TRBV28; D: .; J: TRBJ2-5; CDR3: CASRGRTTWETQYF; DNA: TGTGCCAGCAGGGGGAGGACGACTTGGGAGACCCAGTACTTC
size: many; V: TRBV7-3; D: .; J: TRBJ1-1; CDR3: CASSLLGDHTEAFF; DNA: TGTGCCAGCAGCTTACTAGGCGATCACACTGAAGCTTTCTTT
size: many; V: TRBV4-2; D: TRBD1; J: TRBJ2-3; CDR3: CASSRERTGGSADTQYF; DNA: TGTGCCAGCAGCCGAGAACGGACAGGGGGCAGCGCAGATACGCAGTATTTT
size: .; V: TRBV5-1; D: .; J: TRBJ2-3; CDR3: CASTHTSDTQYF; DNA: TGCGCCAGCACTCATACATCAGATACGCAGTATTTT
size: once; V: TRBV12-2; D: .; J: TRBJ1-4; CDR3: CASRPDRGEKLFF; DNA: TGTGCAAGTCGCCCAGACAGGGGGGAAAAACTGTTTTTT
size: many; V: TRBV6-6; D: .; J: TRBJ2-5; CDR3: CASSKQETQYF; DNA: TGTGCCAGCAGTAAACAAGAGACCCAGTACTTC
size: .; V: TRBV19; D: TRBD2; J: TRBJ2-1; CDR3: CASSIELTSPEQFF; DNA: TGTGCCAGTAGTATCGAACTGACTAGCCCTGAGCAGTTCTTC
size: .; V: TRBV20-1; D: .; J: TRBJ2-6; CDR3: CSARQGPGANVLTF; DNA: TGCAGTGCTAGACAGGGCCCTGGGGCCAACGTCCTGACTTTC
size: many; V: TRBV6-2/TRBV6-3; D: .; J: TRBJ2-5; CDR3: CASSVVREFEETQYF; DNA: TGTGCCAGCAGTGTAGTCCGGGAATTTGAAGAGACCCAGTACTTC